Listed here is a single T cell receptor beta chain. Its specificity is unknown. The naive CD8 fraction comprised CD45RO-negative cells positively selected for CCR7 and excluded terminally differentiated effector memory CD45RA+ cells. These data belong to a study of shared clonotypes between healthy human individuals. Whole-study findings and limits: Memory subsets had estimated richness that was generally smaller than that of naive subsets. The study drew on few donors, limiting represented genetic and exposure-history diversity. Clonotype sharing among donors likely depends on sequencing depth.

Profiled with immunoSEQ multiplex PCR; TCRdb holds only in-frame clones, not every one. The repertoire consists of around 2.1 million clones, with 85% to 95% occurring once and the leading ten covering under 2%. The CDR3 has 14 residues. Germline V gene data show CDR1 as MGHRA and CDR2 as YSYEKL. V was clipped by 3 bases and J by 7 bases, with 10 bases between them. The V and J genes are TRBV4-1 and TRBJ1-6, with D uncertain. Sequencing input: naive CD8+ T cells from PBMCs. The source of this sequence is a young man in good health. Some clones in this sample may be carry-over from other donors' samples. The CDR3 here is CASSQTWGNSPLHF. As DNA, the CDR3 is TGCGCCAGCAGCCAGACCTGGGGAAATTCACCCCTCCACTTT.